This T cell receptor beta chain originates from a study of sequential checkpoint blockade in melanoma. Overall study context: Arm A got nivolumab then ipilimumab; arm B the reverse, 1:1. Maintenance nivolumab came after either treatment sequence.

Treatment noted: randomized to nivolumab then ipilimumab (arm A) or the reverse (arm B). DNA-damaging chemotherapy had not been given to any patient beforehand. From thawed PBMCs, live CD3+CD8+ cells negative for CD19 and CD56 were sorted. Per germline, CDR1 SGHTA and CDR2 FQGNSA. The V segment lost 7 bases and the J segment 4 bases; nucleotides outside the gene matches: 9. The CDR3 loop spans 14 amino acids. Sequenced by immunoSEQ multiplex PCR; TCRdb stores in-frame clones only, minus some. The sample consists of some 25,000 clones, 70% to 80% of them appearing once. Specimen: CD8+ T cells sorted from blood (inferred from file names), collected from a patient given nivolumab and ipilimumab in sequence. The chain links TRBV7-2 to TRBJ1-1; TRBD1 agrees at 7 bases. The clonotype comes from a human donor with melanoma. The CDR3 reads CASTLDPGGTEAFF. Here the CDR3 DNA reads TGTGCCAGCACCCTCGACCCAGGGGGCACTGAAGCTTTCTTT.